This TCR beta chain was observed in a study of cytomegalovirus exposure and HLA in healthy donors. The overall study: Early release data held about 92 million unique TCRs from HLA-typed donors. General study points: The authors later linked a missense DCLRE1C variant to TCR beta V- and J-gene trimming.

PCR amplification relied on 60 Vbeta primers (plus 13 Jbeta primers). Source study methods: A follow-up analysis tallied some 80 million unique TCR beta chains, roughly 11 million shared. Measured with immunoSEQ multiplex PCR; TCRdb has only the in-frame clones, and not every one. V, J and clone size were drawn from that table, and D and trimming were deduced from the DNA. The sample carries fewer than 110,000 clones, around 79% recorded once. From germline, CDR1 is MGHRA and CDR2 YSYEKL. CDR3 length equals 16 residues. V lost 0 bases to trimming and J lost 3 bases, with 15 bases between them. Regarding this clone: Its antigen is not identified.

This TCR derives from a woman aged 40 to 50 in good health and CMV-seronegative. The specimen sequenced was PBMCs. The chain links TRBV4-1 to TRBJ2-7; possible D gene TRBD1, 7 bases. The CDR3: CASSQELNRGLYEQYF. The CDR3 region has the DNA TGCGCCAGCAGCCAAGAATTAAACAGGGGACTCTACGAGCAGTACTTC.